Shown below are 17 T cell receptor beta chains from a single sample sequenced in a study of cytomegalovirus exposure and HLA in healthy donors. The PCR had 60 Vbeta and 13 Jbeta primers. Sequencing was performed with immunoSEQ multiplex PCR; in TCRdb, only in-frame clones are kept and a portion is missing. The table for this sample gives 200,000 or so clones. The material sequenced was PBMCs. These receptors all come from a boy under 18 in good health and CMV-seronegative.

The CDR3 loop is CASRPLDRVNSPLHF. CDR3 in DNA: TGTGCCAGCAGGCCCCTCGACAGGGTTAATTCACCCCTCCACTTT. J is TRBJ1-6 and V is TRBV6-1, with TRBD1 matching over 7 bases. V gave up 6 bases and J gave up 6 bases; unmatched junction bases: 8. Germline V CDR1 and CDR2: MNHNS, SASEGT. The CDR3 consists of 15 residues.

V gene TRBV2 combines with J gene TRBJ1-1; D is ambiguous. The CDR3 loop spans 14 amino acids. In germline, CDR1 is SNHLY, CDR2 FYNNEI. V lost 1 base and J lost 9, with 15 bases in between. The CDR3 coding sequence is TGTGCCAGCAGTGAAGATCACCGGGAGTCGCAAGCTTTCTTT. This sequence encodes CASSEDHRESQAFF.

This sequence joins TRBV5-1 and TRBJ1-4; D might be TRBD1 (5 bases). Germline CDR1 reads SGHRS; CDR2 reads YFSETQ. V lost 0 bases and J 8 bases, leaving 8 bases between the germline ends. CDR3 size: 13 residues. The CDR3 here is CASSLVAGEKLFF. The CDR3 DNA reads TGCGCCAGCAGCTTGGTGGCAGGGGAAAAACTGTTTTTT.

In DNA, the CDR3 is TGTGCCAGCAGTTCGTACACAGGGGCTAGCAATCAGCCCCAGCATTTT. Translating gives CASSSYTGASNQPQHF. The chain is built from TRBV28 and TRBJ1-5; 7 positions match TRBD1. The V segment lost 4 bases and the J segment 0 bases; nucleotides outside the gene matches: 6. The CDR3 has 16 residues. Looked up from germline, CDR1 is MDHEN and CDR2 is SYDVKM.

The rearrangement joins TRBV10-1 to TRBJ2-7; 10 bases agree with TRBD1. J gave up 7 bases and V 5 bases, and 11 bases lay outside the gene matches. CDR1 and CDR2 from the germline V gene are WNHNN and SYGVQD (reference sequence). The CDR3 length is 15 residues. CDR3 in amino acids: CASSRLRQGAREQYF. As DNA, the CDR3 is TGCGCCAGCAGTAGGTTGAGACAGGGGGCAAGGGAGCAGTACTTC.

V usage is TRBV9 and J usage is TRBJ1-3, with unresolved D. Germline CDR1 reads SGDLS; CDR2 reads YYNGEE. The CDR3 extends over 13 amino acids. Trimming took off 5 bases at V and 2 bases at J, with 8 bases between the two ends. This CDR3 is CASSGEAGNTIYF. CDR3 coding DNA: TGTGCCAGCAGTGGAGAGGCTGGAAACACCATATATTTT.

The genes are TRBV15 and TRBJ2-1; 9 bases are a match to TRBD1. CDR1 is LNHNV and CDR2 is YYDKDF in the germline V gene (reference sequence). V lost 6 bases to trimming and J lost 6 bases; unmatched junction nucleotides: 12. This CDR3 has 16 amino acids. The CDR3 nucleotides read TGTGCCACCAGAGGGACCTGGGACAGGGATGGCAATGAGCAGTTCTTC. It translates to CATRGTWDRDGNEQFF.

The chain combines TRBV4-1 with TRBJ2-2; D is unclear. The V gene lost 0 bases and the J gene lost 5 bases, with 10 bases spanning the gap. This CDR3 is 15 amino acids long. Germline V gene sequence: CDR1 MGHRA, CDR2 YSYEKL. This CDR3 reads CASSQDWPGTGELFF. The DNA for the CDR3 is TGCGCCAGCAGCCAAGATTGGCCGGGTACCGGGGAGCTGTTTTTT.

V gene TRBV28 combines with J gene TRBJ1-2; unclear D gene. V was trimmed by 7 bases and J by 8 bases, leaving 14 bases between them. CDR1 and CDR2 (germline): MDHEN, SYDVKM. CDR3 size: 12 residues. The chain's CDR3 is CASKGIERGYTF. In DNA, the CDR3 is TGTGCCAGCAAAGGAATAGAGCGGGGCTACACCTTC.

The chain recombines TRBV29-1 with TRBJ2-7, with 7 positions matching TRBD1. Per germline, CDR1 SQVTM and CDR2 ANQGSEA. J lost 3 bases, V lost 2 bases, and 10 bases had no gene match. The CDR3 sequence is 15 residues long. CDR3 DNA sequence: TGCAGCGTTGAAATAATCTCTCAGGGGGACTACGAGCAGTACTTC. Residues: CSVEIISQGDYEQYF.

V usage is TRBV29-1 and J usage is TRBJ2-2; 8 bases are shared with TRBD1. With V trimmed by 7 bases and J by 0 bases, 7 bases remained unmatched. The CDR3 sequence is 15 residues long. Germline V lookup: CDR1 SQVTM, CDR2 ANQGSEA. The DNA for the CDR3 is TGCAGCGCCACGGGACAGGCCGCGAACACCGGGGAGCTGTTTTTT. It codes for CSATGQAANTGELFF.

The rearrangement links TRBV4-1 to TRBJ1-2; 9 nucleotides match TRBD1. The length of the CDR3 is 13 residues. Germline CDR1 reads MGHRA; CDR2 reads YSYEKL. V trimming: 6 bases; J trimming: 6 bases; junction bases outside the gene matches: 5. This chain's CDR3 is CASRDRGPNGYTF. In DNA, the CDR3 is TGCGCCAGCAGGGACAGGGGTCCCAATGGCTACACCTTC.

V and J are TRBV4-1 and TRBJ2-3, with 10 bases lining up with TRBD2. Germline V gene lookup returns CDR1 MGHRA and CDR2 YSYEKL. The CDR3 runs to 18 residues. Trimming removed 0 bases from V and 4 bases from J; junction bases left unmatched: 10. Here the CDR3 reads CASSQDLTGSGGADTQYF. DNA for the CDR3: TGCGCCAGCAGCCAAGATCTAACCGGGAGCGGGGGGGCAGATACGCAGTATTTT.

This chain joins TRBV7-2 and TRBJ2-2; D is possibly TRBD1 (6 bases). The V gene's germline CDR1 is SGHTA and CDR2 FQGNSA. The CDR3 length is 14 residues. V was pared by 5 bases and J by 7 bases, with 14 bases between. DNA for the CDR3: TGTGCCAGCAGCCCACAGGGTTATATCGGGGAGCTGTTTTTT. It encodes CASSPQGYIGELFF.

The chain carries TRBV7-8 and TRBJ1-4; no reliable D call. The ends were cut back, 5 bases at V and 7 bases at J, with 8 bases in the middle. The CDR3 sequence is 12 residues long. In germline, CDR1 is SGHVS, CDR2 FQNEAQ. CDR3 sequence: CASSRLSEKLFF. CDR3 bases: TGTGCCAGCAGCCGACTTTCTGAAAAACTGTTTTTT.

V usage is TRBV29-1 and J usage is TRBJ2-3; 8 bases are shared with TRBD1. This CDR3 spans 14 amino acids. The ends lost 6 bases at V and 4 bases at J; junction bases unmatched: 9. Germline lookup yields CDR1 SQVTM and CDR2 ANQGSEA. CDR3 nucleotides: TGCAGCGTATGCCAGGGGGCGAAAGCAGATACGCAGTATTTT. Its protein product is CSVCQGAKADTQYF.

The chain couples TRBV7-9 to TRBJ2-7; TRBD1 agrees at 8 bases. Trimming cost V 6 bases and J 4 bases; bases outside gene matches: 11. The CDR3 loop spans 15 amino acids. Germline V gives CDR1 SEHNR, CDR2 FQNEAQ (reference sequence). CDR3 sequence (DNA): TGTGCCAGCAGTTTTCCTGACAGGGGCACGTACGAGCAGTACTTC. Its protein product is CASSFPDRGTYEQYF.